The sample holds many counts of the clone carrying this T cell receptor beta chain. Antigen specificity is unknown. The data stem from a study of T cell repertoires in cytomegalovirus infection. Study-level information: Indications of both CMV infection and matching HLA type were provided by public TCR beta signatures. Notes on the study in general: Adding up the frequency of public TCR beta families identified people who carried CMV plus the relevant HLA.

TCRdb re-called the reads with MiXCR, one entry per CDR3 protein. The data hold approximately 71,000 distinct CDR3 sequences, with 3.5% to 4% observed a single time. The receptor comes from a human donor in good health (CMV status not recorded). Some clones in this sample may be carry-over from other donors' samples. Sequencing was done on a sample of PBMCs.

CDR3 sequence: CASSLAGIGELFF. Written as DNA, the CDR3 is TGTGCCAGCAGCTTAGCGGGGATCGGGGAGCTGTTTTTT. This rearrangement joins TRBV7-6 to TRBJ2-2; unclear D gene. The CDR3 is made up of 13 amino acids. V was cut by 0 bases and J by 7 bases, with 6 bases left in between. CDR1 and CDR2 (germline): SGHVS, FNYEAQ. Full variable domain (missing parts from reference TRBV7-6 and TRBJ2-2): GAGVSQSPRYKVTKRGQDVALRCDPISGHVSLYWYRQALGQGPEFLTYFNYEAQQDKSGLPNDRFSAERPEGSISTLTIQRTEQRDSAMYRCASSLAGIGELFFGEGSRLTVL.